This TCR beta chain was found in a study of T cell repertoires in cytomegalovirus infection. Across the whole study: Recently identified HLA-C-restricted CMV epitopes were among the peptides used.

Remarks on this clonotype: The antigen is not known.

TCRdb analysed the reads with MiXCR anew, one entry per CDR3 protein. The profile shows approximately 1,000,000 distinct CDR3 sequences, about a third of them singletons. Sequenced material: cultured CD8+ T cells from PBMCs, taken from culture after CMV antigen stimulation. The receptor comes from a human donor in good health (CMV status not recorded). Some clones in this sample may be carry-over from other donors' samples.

Written as DNA, the CDR3 is TGTGCCAGTAGTATAAGCACTAGCGGGGGGCTTTGGCAGTTCTTC. Amino acids: CASSISTSGGLWQFF. V and J are TRBV19 and TRBJ2-1; 12 positions match TRBD2. Unmatched junction bases numbered 8, after V lost 2 bases and J lost 12 bases. CDR1 is LNHDA and CDR2 is SQIVND in the germline V gene (reference sequence). This CDR3 has 15 amino acids.